This T cell receptor beta chain was observed in a study of blood T cell repertoires in COVID-19. Across the whole study: Spain, Italy and the United States supplied samples that represented acute and convalescent COVID-19.

The assay was immunoSEQ multiplex PCR, and TCRdb's table has in-frame clones only and misses some. The sample consists of 100,000 to 150,000 clones, about 79% of them appearing once. The V end was cut by 6 bases, the J end by 8 bases, with 14 bases between. The CDR3 has 13 residues. Germline V gene data show CDR1 as WSHSY and CDR2 as SAAADI. The origin of this receptor is a woman between 50 and 59 years old with acute or convalescent COVID-19. The sequencing sample was made of peripheral blood. This chain links TRBV10-2 with TRBJ1-5; D possibly corresponds to TRBD1 (5 bases). The CDR3 region has the DNA TGCGCCAGCAGGGATCAGGGTTCTGAGCCCCAGCATTTT. Translation gives CASRDQGSEPQHF.